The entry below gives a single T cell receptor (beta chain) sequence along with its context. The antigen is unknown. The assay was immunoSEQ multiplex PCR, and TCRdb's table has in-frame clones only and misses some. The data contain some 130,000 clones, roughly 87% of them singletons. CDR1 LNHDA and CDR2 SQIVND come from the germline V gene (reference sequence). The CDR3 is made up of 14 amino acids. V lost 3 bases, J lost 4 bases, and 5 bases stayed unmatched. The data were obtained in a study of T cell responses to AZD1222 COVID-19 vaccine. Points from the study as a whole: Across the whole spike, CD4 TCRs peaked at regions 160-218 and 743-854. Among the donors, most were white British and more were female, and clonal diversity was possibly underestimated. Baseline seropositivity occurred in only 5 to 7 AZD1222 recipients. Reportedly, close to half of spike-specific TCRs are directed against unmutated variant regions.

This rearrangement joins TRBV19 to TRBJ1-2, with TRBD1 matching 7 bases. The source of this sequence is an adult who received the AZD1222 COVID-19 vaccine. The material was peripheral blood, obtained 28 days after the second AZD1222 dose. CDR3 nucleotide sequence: TGTGCCAGTAGTATCGACAGGGACGGCTATGGCTACACCTTC. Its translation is CASSIDRDGYGYTF.